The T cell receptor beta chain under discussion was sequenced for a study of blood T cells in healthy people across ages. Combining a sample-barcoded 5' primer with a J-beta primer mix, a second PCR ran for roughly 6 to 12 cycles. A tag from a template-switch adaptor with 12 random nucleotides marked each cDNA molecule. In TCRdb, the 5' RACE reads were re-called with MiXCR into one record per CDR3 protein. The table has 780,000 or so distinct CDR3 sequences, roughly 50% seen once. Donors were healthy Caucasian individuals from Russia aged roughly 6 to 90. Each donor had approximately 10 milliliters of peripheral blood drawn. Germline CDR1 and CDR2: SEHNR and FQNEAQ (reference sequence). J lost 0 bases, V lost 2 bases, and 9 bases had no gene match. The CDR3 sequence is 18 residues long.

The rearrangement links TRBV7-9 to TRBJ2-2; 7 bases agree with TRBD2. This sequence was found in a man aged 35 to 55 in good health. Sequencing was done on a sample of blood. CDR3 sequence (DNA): TGTGCCAGCAGCTTAATCCCGGGAGGTAGCGCGAACACCGGGGAGCTGTTTTTT. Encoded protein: CASSLIPGGSANTGELFF.